Listed below are T cell receptor beta chains from one sample, sequenced in a study of Ad26.COV2.S vaccination and SARS-CoV-2 variants. Produced via immunoSEQ multiplex PCR; TCRdb's table is partial and in-frame only. Found here are some 480,000 clones, approximately 90% of them singletons; the top ten hold roughly 13%. The sample in question was peripheral blood, obtained in a trial of Ad26.COV2.S vaccine versus placebo. All receptors derive from a person aged 18-65 years who received the Ad26.COV2.S COVID-19 vaccine or a placebo. CDR3s include the opening cysteine and the closing phenylalanine or tryptophan. D genes are given only for firm matches. The listing skips clone size in some rows; elsewhere it reads once, few, many or a size class.

abundance,v_gene,d_gene,j_gene,CDR3aa,CDR3nt
.,TRBV5-8,TRBD2,TRBJ2-3,CASSPGTSGVTDTQYF,TGTGCCAGCAGCCCCGGGACTAGCGGGGTCACAGATACGCAGTATTTT
.,TRBV28,TRBD2,TRBJ2-1,CAISEPRLALTNEQFF,TGTGCCATCTCCGAGCCCCGACTAGCGCTCACCAATGAGCAGTTCTTC
.,TRBV5-6,.,TRBJ2-7,CASSLGGYEQYF,TGTGCCAGCAGCTTGGGGGGTTACGAGCAGTACTTC
.,TRBV19,.,TRBJ1-1,CASKGSLNTEAFF,TGTGCCAGTAAAGGGAGTCTGAACACTGAAGCTTTCTTT
.,TRBV12-3/TRBV12-4,.,TRBJ1-2,CASSPGQGWGYTF,TGTGCCAGCAGTCCAGGTCAGGGGTGGGGCTACACCTTC
.,TRBV27,.,TRBJ1-2,CASSNTNYGYTF,TGTGCCAGCAGTAACACTAACTATGGCTACACCTTC
.,TRBV7-9,.,TRBJ2-7,CASSRTRLEGEQYF,TGTGCCAGCAGCCGGACCCGACTCGAGGGCGAGCAGTACTTC
.,TRBV30,.,TRBJ2-7,CAWRDPNRREQYF,TGTGCCTGGAGAGACCCTAACAGGCGCGAGCAGTACTTC
once,TRBV3-1/TRBV3-2,TRBD1,TRBJ1-5,CASSQAGTGNNQPQHF,TGTGCCAGCAGCCAAGCCGGGACAGGGAATAATCAGCCCCAGCATTTT
.,TRBV9,.,TRBJ2-2,CASSVDGTGELFF,TGTGCCAGCAGCGTAGATGGCACCGGGGAGCTGTTTTTT
.,TRBV19,.,TRBJ2-1,CASTNDREQFF,TGTGCCAGTACGAACGACAGAGAGCAGTTCTTC
once,TRBV10-3,.,TRBJ1-4,CAISVQGGEKLFF,TGTGCCATCAGTGTCCAGGGAGGTGAAAAACTGTTTTTT
.,TRBV5-1,TRBD2,TRBJ2-7,CASSTDAGTSGRTSSYEQYF,TGCGCCAGCAGCACGGACGCCGGGACTAGCGGGAGGACGAGCTCCTACGAGCAGTACTTC